This T cell receptor (beta chain) was obtained from a study of control samples from healthy donors and cancer patients. Germline V gene lookup returns CDR1 MNHNS and CDR2 SASEGT. The CDR3 is 15 residues long. V lost 0 bases and J lost 2, with 11 bases in between. Sequencing used immunoSEQ multiplex PCR; TCRdb keeps in-frame clones, though not all of them. The top ten hold around 2.5% of the sample, which has some 130,000 clones, around 90% seen once. Sample: blood. The receptor was derived from a man aged 35 to 55 in good health. The chain employs TRBV6-1 and TRBJ2-7; D tentatively fits TRBD1 or TRBD2 (5 bases each). CDR3 nucleotide sequence: TGTGCCAGCAGTGAAGCGTTAGGGACCACCTACGAGCAGTACTTC. This sequence encodes CASSEALGTTYEQYF.